This T cell receptor beta chain was captured by sequencing in a study of identical twins. This clonotype was seen ten or more times. Its target is unknown. TCRdb ran MiXCR on the 5' RACE reads and lists one entry per CDR3 protein. The table lists around 650,000 distinct CDR3 sequences, about 7.6% of them singletons. Overall study findings and caveats: In beta out-of-frame sequences, the excess sharing between twins was weaker. There was an excess of low generation probability in the out-of-frame alpha sequences that twins shared. Fewer insertions were carried by abundant cord blood beta clonotypes, but none was seen in memory repertoires.

This CDR3 region has 15 residues. The V gene lost 0 bases and the J gene lost 7 bases, with 13 bases spanning the gap. Germline V gives CDR1 DFQATT, CDR2 SNEGSKA (reference sequence). The data also belong to a second study, concerning yellow fever vaccine responses in identical twins. Turning to that study: A vaccine T cell response that seemed partly convergent and partly personalized was reported in twins.

Sequenced: PBMCs. The V and J genes are TRBV20-1 and TRBJ1-6, with a weak D call TRBD1 (6 bases). The source of this sequence is a woman younger than 30 in good health. The CDR3 protein is CSARDWGRGNSPLHF. As DNA, the CDR3 is TGCAGTGCTAGAGATTGGGGGCGCGGAAATTCACCCCTCCACTTT.